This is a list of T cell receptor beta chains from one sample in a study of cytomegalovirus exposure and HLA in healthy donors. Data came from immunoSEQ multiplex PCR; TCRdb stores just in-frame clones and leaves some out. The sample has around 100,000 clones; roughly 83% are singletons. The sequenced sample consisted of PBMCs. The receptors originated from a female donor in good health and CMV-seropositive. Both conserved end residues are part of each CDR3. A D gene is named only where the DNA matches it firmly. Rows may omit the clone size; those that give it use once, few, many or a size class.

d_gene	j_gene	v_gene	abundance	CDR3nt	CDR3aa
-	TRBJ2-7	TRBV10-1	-	TGCGCCAGCAGCTTCTCCTCCGGGGGTAATTACTACGAGCAGTACTTC	CASSFSSGGNYYEQYF
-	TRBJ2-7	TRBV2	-	TGTGCCAGCAGCGAGGGACTGGGGGGCGAGCAGTACTTC	CASSEGLGGEQYF
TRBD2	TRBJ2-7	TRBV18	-	TGTGCCAGCTCACCACCGACTAGCGGGAGGGCCAAGCCCTACGAGCAGTACTTC	CASSPPTSGRAKPYEQYF
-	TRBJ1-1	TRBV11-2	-	TGTGCCAGCAGGTCGACGGGGGGCGACACTGAAGCTTTCTTT	CASRSTGGDTEAFF
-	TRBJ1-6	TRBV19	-	TGTGCCAGTAGCGCTCAGGGTTCACCCCTCCACTTT	CASSAQGSPLHF
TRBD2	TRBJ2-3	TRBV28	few	TGTGCCAGCACCTGGGATGTAGCGGGAGGGCAAACAGATACGCAGTATTTT	CASTWDVAGGQTDTQYF
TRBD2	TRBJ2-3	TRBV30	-	TGTGCCTGGAGTGAGACTAGCGGGATTGGAGATACGCAGTATTTT	CAWSETSGIGDTQYF
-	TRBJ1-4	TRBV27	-	TGTGCCAGCAGTTTATCTGTCTCTGAAAAACTGTTTTTT	CASSLSVSEKLFF
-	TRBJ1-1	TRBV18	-	TGTGCCAGCTCACCAGGGGTCGGGAGGACTGAAGCTTTCTTT	CASSPGVGRTEAFF
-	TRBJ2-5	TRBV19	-	TGTGCCAGTAGTCTTCGGGAGAGCCCCGGGGAGACCCAGTACTTC	CASSLRESPGETQYF
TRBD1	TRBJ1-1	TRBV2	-	TGTGCCAGCAGTAAGACAGGGGGCACCATGAACACTGAAGCTTTCTTT	CASSKTGGTMNTEAFF
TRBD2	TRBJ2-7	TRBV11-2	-	TGTGCCAGCAGCTTAGATCGTTTGATAGCGGGGGCCTACGAGCAGTACTTC	CASSLDRLIAGAYEQYF
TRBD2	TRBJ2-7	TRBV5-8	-	TGTGCCAGCAGCCCGGGAGGGGCGGCGGTCACCTACGAGCAGTACTTC	CASSPGGAAVTYEQYF
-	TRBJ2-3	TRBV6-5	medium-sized	TGTGCCAGCAGTTACTCGGCGGTCACAGATACGCAGTATTTT	CASSYSAVTDTQYF
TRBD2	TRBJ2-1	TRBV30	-	TGTGCCTGGAGTCCGACTAGCGGACCCTACAATGAGCAGTTCTTC	CAWSPTSGPYNEQFF
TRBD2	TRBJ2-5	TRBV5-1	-	TGCGCCAGCAGCTTATTGGCTAGCGGGCGACGGGAGACCCAGTACTTC	CASSLLASGRRETQYF
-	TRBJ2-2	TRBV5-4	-	TGTGCCAGCAGCCTCGAGTTGAACGGGGAGCTGTTTTTT	CASSLELNGELFF
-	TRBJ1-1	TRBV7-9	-	TGTGCCAGCAGCCCCGTCGGGATGAACACTGAAGCTTTCTTT	CASSPVGMNTEAFF
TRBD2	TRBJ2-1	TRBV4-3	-	TGCGCCAGCAGCCAAGATTGGCTTAAGCGGGGGGTGAGTGAGCAGTTCTTC	CASSQDWLKRGVSEQFF
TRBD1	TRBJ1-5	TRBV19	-	TGTGCCAGTAATGCAGGGACAGTGCATCAGCCCCAGCATTTT	CASNAGTVHQPQHF
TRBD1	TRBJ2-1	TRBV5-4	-	TGTGCCAGCAGCCCACCACAGGGGAACAATGAGCAGTTCTTC	CASSPPQGNNEQFF
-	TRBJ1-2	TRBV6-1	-	TGTGCCATTAAAGGGGACATGTCTTACTATGGCTACACCTTC	CAIKGDMSYYGYTF
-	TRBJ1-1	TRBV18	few	TGTGCCAGCTCACCCGACAGGCTAACCTTAAAGGTAGGGACTGAAGCTTTCTTT	CASSPDRLTLKVGTEAFF
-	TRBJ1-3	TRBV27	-	TGTGCCAGCAGTTCGCTGTCTAAACGGGGAAACACCATATATTTT	CASSSLSKRGNTIYF
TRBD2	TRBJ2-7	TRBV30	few	TGTGCCTGGAGCATAGCGGGCGGATCCTACGAGCAGTACTTC	CAWSIAGGSYEQYF
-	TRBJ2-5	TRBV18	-	TGTGCCAGCTCACCGGCGGTCCAAGAGACCCAGTACTTC	CASSPAVQETQYF
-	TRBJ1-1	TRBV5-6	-	TGTGCCAGCAGCTTGGTGGCAGGGCCCGGTGGGGACACTGAAGCTTTCTTT	CASSLVAGPGGDTEAFF
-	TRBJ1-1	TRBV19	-	TGTGCCAGTACCCCGGGGGGGCGGAACACTGAAGCTTTCTTT	CASTPGGRNTEAFF
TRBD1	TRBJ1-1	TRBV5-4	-	TGTGCCAGCAGCTCCCCGACAGGGTCAGTCACTGAAGCTTTCTTT	CASSSPTGSVTEAFF
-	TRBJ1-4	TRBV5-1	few	TGCGCCATCGAGAGAGGGTCGGGTGAAAAACTGTTTTTT	CAIERGSGEKLFF
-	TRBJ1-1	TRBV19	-	TGTGCCAGCTCTAACCATATTGAAGCTTTCTTT	CASSNHIEAFF
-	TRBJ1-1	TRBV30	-	TGTGCCTGGGGAGGGCTTCTTGAAGCTTTCTTT	CAWGGLLEAFF
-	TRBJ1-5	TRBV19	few	TGTGCCAGTAGTATCTGGACAAATAGCAATCAGCCCCAGCATTTT	CASSIWTNSNQPQHF
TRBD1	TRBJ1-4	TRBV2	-	TGTGCCAGCAGTGACGGGGACAGGGGGCTAGAAAAACTGTTTTTT	CASSDGDRGLEKLFF
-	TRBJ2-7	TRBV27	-	TGTGCCAGCAGTTTAGGTGGCCGCTCCGGGGGCGAGCAGTACTTC	CASSLGGRSGGEQYF
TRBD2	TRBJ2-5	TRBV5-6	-	TGTGCCAGCCAACCACTAGCGGGGCAGGAGACCCAGTACTTC	CASQPLAGQETQYF
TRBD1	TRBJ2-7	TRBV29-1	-	TGCAGCGTTCAACAGGGGGCCCTGTACGAGCAGTACTTC	CSVQQGALYEQYF
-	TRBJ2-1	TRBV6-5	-	TGTGCCAGCAGAGGGGGACTATCAACTTACAATGAGCAGTTCTTC	CASRGGLSTYNEQFF
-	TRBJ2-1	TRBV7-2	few	TGTGCCAGCAGCTTGACCGGGAGTTCCTACAATGAGCAGTTCTTC	CASSLTGSSYNEQFF
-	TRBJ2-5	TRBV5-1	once	TGCGCCAGCAGAACCGCTACTCGAAGTGAGCAGTACTTC	CASRTATRSEQYF
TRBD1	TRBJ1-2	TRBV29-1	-	TGCAGCGTTGAGGGACAGGGGGCAAGAGGCTACACCTTC	CSVEGQGARGYTF
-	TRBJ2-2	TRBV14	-	TGTGCCAGCAGCCAAGCTTTAGGGGCCGGGGAGCTGTTTTTT	CASSQALGAGELFF
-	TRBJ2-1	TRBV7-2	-	TGTGCCAGCAGTCGCGACGGAGGCCTAGCCTACAATGAGCAGTTCTTC	CASSRDGGLAYNEQFF
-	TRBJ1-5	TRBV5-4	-	TGTGCCAGCAGCTTGTCGGGGGGGAGCCAGCCCCAGCATTTT	CASSLSGGSQPQHF
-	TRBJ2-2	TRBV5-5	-	TGTGCCAGCAGCTTGTACGGGGAGCTGTTTTTT	CASSLYGELFF
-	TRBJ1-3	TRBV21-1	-	TGTGCCAGCAGCCACAAAGTCACTATCCGGGGAAACACCATATATTTT	CASSHKVTIRGNTIYF